The 29 T cell receptor beta chains in this list originate from one sample, sequenced in a study of neurological immune-mediated disorders. Each CDR3 protein gets one entry after TCRdb re-called the 5' RACE reads with MiXCR. The table lists about 21,000 distinct CDR3 sequences, 5.5% to 8% of them singletons, with 45% in the top ten. Sequenced: CD8+ T cells from blood. These receptors were collected from a man aged 18 to 29 in good health.

This clonotype was found many times. The rearrangement links TRBV6-5 to TRBJ2-7; perhaps TRBD1 as D (5 bases). CDR1 MNHEY and CDR2 SVGAGI come from the germline V gene. CDR3 length: 14 residues. V lost 2 bases and J 4 bases, leaving 12 bases between the germline ends. The DNA for the CDR3 is TGTGCCAGCAGTTACGGCCAGGGTTCGTACGAGCAGTACTTC. Amino acid sequence: CASSYGQGSYEQYF.

The sample holds many counts of this clonotype. The rearrangement uses TRBV27 and TRBJ1-5; the match to TRBD1 covers 10 bases. V gave up 9 bases and J gave up 7 bases; unmatched junction bases: 6. CDR1 and CDR2 (germline): MNHEY, SMNVEV (reference sequence). CDR3 length: 13 amino acids. The CDR3 bases are TGTGCCAGTGGGACAGGGGTTTACCAGCCCCAGCATTTT. Its translation: CASGTGVYQPQHF.

This clonotype has a count of ten or more. The chain uses TRBV13 and TRBJ1-3, with D unresolved. V gave up 1 base and J gave up 4 bases, with 14 bases separating them. Germline loops: CDR1 PRHDT, CDR2 FYEKMQ (reference sequence). The CDR3 extends over 16 amino acids. The CDR3 DNA sequence: TGTGCCAGCAGCTTAGTGGCAGCCGGAGGGGGAAACACCATATATTTT. Translated, it gives CASSLVAAGGGNTIYF.

This clonotype was detected ten times or more. The J gene is TRBJ1-2, the V gene TRBV14, with 9 nucleotides matching TRBD1. Losses at the gene ends were 3 bases for V and 5 bases for J; bases not matched to a gene: 7. The CDR3 totals 15 residues. The germline V gene has CDR1 SGHDN and CDR2 FVKESK. This CDR3 reads CASSHTGTGQYGYTF. For the CDR3, the DNA is TGTGCCAGCAGCCATACCGGGACAGGGCAGTATGGCTACACCTTC.

This clonotype was seen many times. The V gene is TRBV4-1, the J gene TRBJ2-3; 12 bases line up with TRBD2. CDR3 size: 15 residues. Losses at the gene ends were 4 bases for V and 6 bases for J; bases not matched to a gene: 5. Germline CDR1 reads MGHRA; CDR2 reads YSYEKL. The CDR3 here is CASSLTSGGYDTQYF. CDR3 DNA sequence: TGCGCCAGCAGCCTAACTAGCGGGGGGTACGATACGCAGTATTTT.

This clonotype was found many times. V and J are TRBV20-1 and TRBJ1-1; D is possibly TRBD1 (6 bases). Trimming removed 5 bases at V and 2 bases at J, with 24 bases between. The CDR3 is 17 residues long. Germline CDR1 and CDR2: DFQATT and SNEGSKA (reference sequence). This chain's CDR3 is CSAPTPGTPYINTEAFF. As DNA, the CDR3 is TGCAGTGCTCCAACTCCGGGGACACCTTATATAAACACTGAAGCTTTCTTT.

This clonotype showed up many times. CDR3 protein: CASSLGVGFRREQFF. For the CDR3, the DNA is TGTGCCAGCAGCTTAGGTGTGGGTTTCAGAAGAGAGCAGTTCTTC. This rearrangement joins TRBV7-9 to TRBJ2-1; no definite D call. This CDR3 has 15 residues. Germline CDR1 reads SEHNR; CDR2 reads FQNEAQ (reference sequence). Trimming removed 1 base at V and 10 bases at J, with 17 bases between. Variable domain in full (rest from reference TRBV7-9 and TRBJ2-1): DTGVSQNPRHKITKRGQNVTFRCDPISEHNRLYWYRQTLGQGPEFLTYFQNEAQLEKSRLLSDRFSAERPKGSFSTLEIQRTEQGDSAMYLCASSLGVGFRREQFFGPGTRLTVL.

This clonotype was counted ten times or more. The rearrangement links TRBV5-1 to TRBJ2-3, with D perhaps TRBD1 (5 bases). The CDR3 contains 12 residues. Germline V gives CDR1 SGHRS, CDR2 YFSETQ. With 3 bases removed from V and 5 bases from J, the gap between germline ends came to 7 bases. CDR3 protein: CASSSQGDTQYF. CDR3 DNA: TGCGCCAGCAGCTCGCAGGGAGATACGCAGTATTTT.

This clonotype has a count of ten or more. The chain carries TRBV7-3 and TRBJ2-1; 10 nucleotides line up with TRBD2. Germline V lookup: CDR1 SGHTA, CDR2 FQGTGA. There are 15 residues in the CDR3. The junction had 8 bases not matched to a gene; V was cut back by 5 bases and J by 7 bases. CDR3 loop: CASSLTSGVLNEQFF. The DNA for the CDR3 is TGTGCCAGCAGCCTTACTAGCGGGGTTCTAAATGAGCAGTTCTTC.

This clonotype was found many times. This chain connects TRBV20-1 to TRBJ1-6; D is ambiguous. This CDR3 is 15 amino acids long. V was trimmed by 2 bases and J by 5 bases, leaving 13 bases between them. Looked up from germline, CDR1 is DFQATT and CDR2 is SNEGSKA (reference sequence). The CDR3 DNA reads as TGCAGTGCTAGAATTATGGGCCCTGATAATTCACCCCTCCACTTT. Residues: CSARIMGPDNSPLHF.

This clonotype has a count of ten or more. This CDR3 is CASSQDAGTFSYEQYF. CDR3 nucleotide sequence: TGTGCCAGCAGCCAAGATGCTGGGACATTCTCCTACGAGCAGTACTTC. The rearrangement uses TRBV3-1 and TRBJ2-7, with D tentatively TRBD1 (6 bases). V gave up 0 bases and J gave up 0 bases, with 12 bases separating them. From germline, CDR1 is LGHDT and CDR2 YNNKEL (reference sequence). The length of the CDR3 is 16 residues.

This clonotype was counted a few times. The DNA for the CDR3 is TGCGCCAGCAGCCAAGGCTCTCGGTCCGGGGACGAGCAGTACTTC. This gives the protein CASSQGSRSGDEQYF. The chain joins TRBV4-1 to TRBJ2-7; a possible D gene is TRBD2 (5 bases). From germline, CDR1 is MGHRA and CDR2 YSYEKL. The CDR3 extends over 15 amino acids. V gave up 1 base and J gave up 5 bases, with 15 bases separating them.

This clonotype was seen many times. J is TRBJ2-3 and V is TRBV5-5; D is possibly TRBD2 (6 bases). The germline V gene encodes CDR1 SGHKS and CDR2 YYEKEE (reference sequence). The CDR3 sequence is 15 residues long. V was clipped by 4 bases and J by 0 bases, with 12 bases between them. The CDR3 nucleotides read TGTGCCAGCAGCCCCGGGACTGGGAGCACAGATACGCAGTATTTT. It yields the protein CASSPGTGSTDTQYF.

This clonotype was detected ten times or more. The J gene is TRBJ2-7, the V gene TRBV5-1, with D possibly matching TRBD2 (6 bases). CDR1 SGHRS and CDR2 YFSETQ come from the germline V gene. V shed 2 bases and J shed 7 bases, with 10 bases lying between them. The CDR3 has 12 amino acids. The CDR3 DNA reads TGCGCCAGCAGCTTACGGGGGAGTGAGCAGTACTTC. Amino acids: CASSLRGSEQYF.

In this sample, this clonotype turned up many times. This chain connects TRBV4-1 to TRBJ2-7, with D hard to call. The CDR3 spans 15 residues. Germline V lookup: CDR1 MGHRA, CDR2 YSYEKL. Trimming left V 1 base short and J 5 bases short, with 15 bases between. This CDR3 reads CASSQVWMSGDEQYF. The DNA for the CDR3 is TGCGCCAGCAGCCAAGTGTGGATGTCTGGGGACGAGCAGTACTTC.

The gene calls are TRBV29-1 and TRBJ2-7; no clear D. This CDR3 is built from 12 residues. With 5 bases removed from V and 3 bases from J, the gap between germline ends came to 11 bases. CDR1 is SQVTM, CDR2 ANQGSEA, per germline. CDR3 in DNA: TGCAGCGTTTACGGTGGGGACTACGAGCAGTACTTC. This translates into CSVYGGDYEQYF.

This clonotype was observed at least ten times. The chain employs TRBV5-1 and TRBJ1-1; D not certain. Trimming took off 2 bases at V and 6 bases at J, with 14 bases between the two ends. Germline assignment: CDR1 SGHRS and CDR2 YFSETQ. This CDR3 is built from 14 residues. This CDR3 is CASSFSWLNPEAFF. DNA for the CDR3: TGCGCCAGCAGCTTTAGTTGGCTTAACCCTGAAGCTTTCTTT.

This clonotype is labeled as medium-sized. This chain links TRBV11-2 with TRBJ2-5, with D unclear. The CDR3 contains 15 residues. Germline-derived CDR1 and CDR2 are SGHAT and FQNNGV. V lost 4 bases and J 7 bases, leaving 19 bases between the germline ends. The CDR3 sequence is CASSSDRASHRTQYF. DNA for the CDR3: TGTGCCAGCAGCTCCGACCGGGCTTCCCACAGGACCCAGTACTTC.

This clonotype was seen repeatedly, ten times or more. The V gene is TRBV16, the J gene TRBJ1-1; D unresolved. The germline gives CDR1 KGHSY, CDR2 FQNENV. This CDR3 is built from 13 residues. Trimming pared 4 bases from V and 0 bases from J, leaving 6 bases between. CDR3 DNA: TGTGCCAGCAGCCCCTTGATGAACACTGAAGCTTTCTTT. This encodes CASSPLMNTEAFF.

This clonotype was detected many times. The chain employs TRBV20-1 and TRBJ2-3; 11 bases map to TRBD2. The CDR3 totals 16 residues. Per germline, CDR1 DFQATT and CDR2 SNEGSKA (reference sequence). V lost 2 bases and J lost 3; bases outside the gene matches: 7. The CDR3 bases are TGCAGTGCTAGAAGGGTAGCGGGGGGGGAGACAGATACGCAGTATTTT. Protein product: CSARRVAGGETDTQYF.

This clonotype was seen ten or more times. The chain couples TRBV6-6 to TRBJ2-7; either TRBD1 or TRBD2 may supply D (5 bases each). The CDR3 is 14 amino acids. The V gene's germline CDR1 is MNHNY and CDR2 SVGAGI (reference sequence). The ends were cut back, 4 bases at V and 3 bases at J, with 13 bases in the middle. CDR3 nucleotide sequence: TGTGCCAGCAGTTTATCCGGGACGGACTACGAGCAGTACTTC. Translated, it gives CASSLSGTDYEQYF.

This clonotype was recorded only once. The rearrangement joins TRBV12-3 or TRBV12-4 to TRBJ2-1; 10 bases align to TRBD2. V trimming: 6 bases; J trimming: 9 bases; junction bases outside the gene matches: 11. The CDR3 runs 15 residues. In nucleotides, the CDR3 is TGTGCCAGCAGCCAGTCTAGCGGGGGCCTTGGTGAGCAGTTCTTC. It yields the protein CASSQSSGGLGEQFF.

In this sample, this clonotype turned up many times. The CDR3 reads CASSLAGGRSMGDTQYF. As DNA, the CDR3 is TGTGCCAGCAGCTTAGCGGGGGGGCGTTCAATGGGAGATACGCAGTATTTT. The chain uses TRBV27 and TRBJ2-3; 11 bases agree with TRBD2. This CDR3 spans 17 amino acids. Trimming cost V 6 bases and J 5 bases; bases outside gene matches: 13. Germline CDR1 and CDR2: MNHEY and SMNVEV (reference sequence).

In this sample, this clonotype turned up many times. The rearrangement links TRBV27 to TRBJ2-7, with D possibly being TRBD2 (5 bases). Germline loops: CDR1 MNHEY, CDR2 SMNVEV (reference sequence). The CDR3 covers 13 residues. V gave up 7 bases and J gave up 0 bases, with 10 bases separating them. CDR3 residues: CASKLGSSYEQYF. The CDR3, as DNA: TGTGCCAGCAAACTAGGCAGCTCCTACGAGCAGTACTTC.

The table lists this clonotype with many counts. V usage is TRBV20-1 and J usage is TRBJ2-5, with D perhaps TRBD1 or TRBD2 (5 bases each). Germline V gene data show CDR1 as DFQATT and CDR2 as SNEGSKA (reference sequence). The CDR3 extends over 13 amino acids. V lost 6 bases to trimming and J lost 5 bases, with 16 bases between them. The DNA of the CDR3 is TGCAGTGCAGCGGTCCAGGGTTTGGAGACCCAGTACTTC. Protein sequence: CSAAVQGLETQYF.

This clonotype was seen many times. The CDR3 sequence is CASSPPQGLPAKNIQYF. DNA for the CDR3: TGTGCCAGCAGCCCACCTCAAGGGTTACCGGCCAAAAACATTCAGTACTTC. The rearrangement uses TRBV7-3 and TRBJ2-4; the D is unclear. Trimming removed 5 bases from V and 1 base from J, with 18 bases in between. Germline CDR1 SGHTA, CDR2 FQGTGA. The CDR3 runs 17 residues.

Many counts were recorded for this clonotype. This chain links TRBV7-8 with TRBJ2-1, with 7 bases that match TRBD2. The CDR3 is 15 residues long. Looked up from germline, CDR1 is SGHVS and CDR2 is FQNEAQ. J lost 4 bases, V lost 5 bases, and 8 bases had no gene match. CDR3 residues: CASSPQAGVYNEQFF. The CDR3 DNA sequence: TGTGCCAGCAGCCCCCAGGCGGGGGTTTACAATGAGCAGTTCTTC.

This clonotype occurred many times. This chain links TRBV24-1 with TRBJ2-3, with D unclear. The CDR3 is 12 residues long. The V gene's germline CDR1 is KGHDR and CDR2 SFDVKD. Deletions cut 3 bases from V and 0 bases from J, with 0 bases between. CDR3 sequence: CATSDSTDTQYF. CDR3 coding DNA: TGTGCCACCAGTGATAGCACAGATACGCAGTATTTT.

At least ten counts were recorded for this clonotype. V is TRBV20-1 and J is TRBJ1-1; a possible D gene is TRBD1 (5 bases). The CDR3 has 14 amino acids. V was clipped by 2 bases and J by 5 bases, with 15 bases between them. Germline-derived CDR1 and CDR2 are DFQATT and SNEGSKA (reference sequence). CDR3 DNA: TGCAGTGCTAGAAGAGTGCGGGGACGGACTGAAGCTTTCTTT. It translates to CSARRVRGRTEAFF.